This T cell receptor (beta chain) was found in a study of T cell repertoires in cytomegalovirus infection. Study as a whole: Matching HLA type, along with CMV infection, was indicated by public TCR beta signatures.

TCRdb reprocessed the reads with MiXCR, giving one entry per CDR3 protein. Here the sample spans 650,000 to 900,000 distinct CDR3 sequences, 25% to 35% being singletons. Notes on this clonotype: The antigen is unknown.

The CDR3 consists of 15 residues. Germline assignment: CDR1 SGDLS and CDR2 YYNGEE. V shed 0 bases and J shed 5 bases, with 14 bases lying between them. General observations from the study: Cumulative public TCR beta family frequency identified carriers of CMV plus the relevant HLA.

The origin of this receptor is a human donor in good health (CMV status not recorded). Some clones in this sample may be carry-over from other donors' samples. This chain connects TRBV9 to TRBJ2-5; D might be TRBD1 or TRBD2, each matching 6 bases. The material sequenced was cultured CD8+ T cells from PBMCs, taken from culture after CMV antigen stimulation. CDR3 residues: CASSVEGGTGETQYF. Written as DNA, the CDR3 is TGTGCCAGCAGCGTAGAAGGGGGGACTGGCGAGACCCAGTACTTC.